The 25 T cell receptor beta chains below come from one sample, sequenced in a study of blood T cell repertoires in COVID-19. Clones were sequenced by immunoSEQ multiplex PCR, and TCRdb holds only the in-frame ones, with some missing. Among fewer than 200,000 clones listed, approximately 85% were seen once. The specimen was peripheral blood. The receptors originated from a man in his 60s who had recovered from COVID-19.

The chain links TRBV5-1 to TRBJ2-3; 7 bases align to TRBD2. The CDR3 length is 16 residues. CDR1 and CDR2 (germline): SGHRS, YFSETQ. V gave up 2 bases and J gave up 1 base; unmatched junction bases: 7. In nucleotides, the CDR3 is TGCGCCAGCAGCTTCACCCAGGGAGGGCGCACAGATACGCAGTATTTT. Its translation is CASSFTQGGRTDTQYF.

V gene TRBV30 combines with J gene TRBJ1-2; 7 bases agree with TRBD1. The V and J ends lost 2 bases and 7 bases, in that order; junction bases with no gene match: 7. Per germline, CDR1 GTSNPN and CDR2 SVGIG (reference sequence). This CDR3 has 13 residues. This CDR3 reads CAWSNTGVGGYTF. The CDR3 DNA is TGTGCCTGGAGTAATACAGGGGTGGGTGGCTACACCTTC.

The gene calls are TRBV2 and TRBJ1-5; 9 bases map to TRBD1. V trimming: 4 bases; J trimming: 0 bases; junction bases outside the gene matches: 1. Germline CDR1 and CDR2: SNHLY and FYNNEI. This CDR3 has 15 amino acids. In nucleotides, the CDR3 is TGTGCCAGCAGTGCGGACAGGGGTAGCAATCAGCCCCAGCATTTT. Its translation is CASSADRGSNQPQHF.

V gene TRBV9 combines with J gene TRBJ2-7, with D maybe TRBD1 (6 bases). Germline CDR1 SGDLS, CDR2 YYNGEE. V was trimmed by 4 bases and J by 0 bases, leaving 17 bases between them. This CDR3 is 16 amino acids long. DNA for the CDR3: TGTGCCAGCAGCTTCGGGACACTGGCGCCCTCCTACGAGCAGTACTTC. Translated, it gives CASSFGTLAPSYEQYF.

The chain employs TRBV7-3 and TRBJ1-1, with a possible D match to TRBD1 (5 bases). V lost 5 bases to trimming and J lost 0 bases, with 16 bases between them. Germline V CDR1 and CDR2: SGHTA, FQGTGA. This CDR3 has 16 amino acids. The CDR3 nucleotides are TGTGCCAGCAGCCCCCGAGCAAGGGGCCTGAACACTGAAGCTTTCTTT. It codes for CASSPRARGLNTEAFF.

V usage is TRBV7-2 and J usage is TRBJ2-7; possible D gene TRBD2, 7 bases. Germline CDR1 and CDR2: SGHTA and FQGNSA. This CDR3 is 15 amino acids long. The germline V and J ends were trimmed by 5 bases and 6 bases, with 20 bases remaining between them. The CDR3 loop is CASSQGRGAGGEQYF. CDR3 bases: TGTGCCAGCAGCCAAGGGAGGGGGGCCGGGGGCGAGCAGTACTTC.

The rearrangement joins TRBV30 to TRBJ2-1; D is uncertain. V lost 3 bases and J 2 bases, leaving 2 bases between the germline ends. Germline V lookup: CDR1 GTSNPN, CDR2 SVGIG (reference sequence). The CDR3 has 11 residues. CDR3 in amino acids: CAWSTYNEQFF. The CDR3, as DNA: TGTGCCTGGAGCACCTACAATGAGCAGTTCTTC.

On this clone: A read error may produce the germline difference seen at one junction end. The chain is built from TRBV5-1 and TRBJ2-7; D might be TRBD2 (6 bases). The CDR3 is 14 residues long. Germline lookup yields CDR1 SGHRS and CDR2 YFSETQ. The CDR3: CASSLDGRPYEQYF. The CDR3 DNA reads as TGCGCCAGCAGTTTGGACGGGAGACCCTACGAGCAGTACTTC.

The chain combines TRBV9 with TRBJ2-5, with 7 bases lining up with TRBD1. This CDR3 has 15 residues. CDR1 SGDLS and CDR2 YYNGEE come from the germline V gene. The junction had 7 bases not matched to a gene; V was cut back by 4 bases and J by 1 base. The CDR3 coding sequence is TGTGCCAGCAGCCGCCAGGGGGTGGTCCAAGAGACCCAGTACTTC. Translation gives CASSRQGVVQETQYF.

The genes are TRBV29-1 and TRBJ1-2; D remains ambiguous. V was shortened by 0 bases and J by 5 bases, with 7 bases between the two germline ends. Germline V gene lookup returns CDR1 SQVTM and CDR2 ANQGSEA. The CDR3 is 12 residues long. CDR3 bases: TGCAGCGTTGAAGATAGAGCTTATGGCTACACCTTC. Amino acids: CSVEDRAYGYTF.

The chain couples TRBV6-4 to TRBJ1-2; 8 positions agree with TRBD1. The CDR3 length is 15 residues. The J segment lost 3 bases and the V segment lost 9 bases, leaving 12 bases of the junction unmatched. Germline V gene sequence: CDR1 MRHNA, CDR2 SNTAGT. In DNA, the CDR3 is TGTGCCAGATATATGGACAGGGCTCCCGACTATGGCTACACCTTC. Protein product: CARYMDRAPDYGYTF.

The rearrangement joins TRBV6-5 to TRBJ2-2, with TRBD1 identical over 9 bases. The CDR3 has 14 amino acids. Germline trimming cut 5 bases from V and 6 bases from J; bases unmatched to any gene: 4. The germline V gene has CDR1 MNHEY and CDR2 SVGAGI. CDR3 region: CASSRDREAGELFF. In DNA form, the CDR3 reads TGTGCCAGCAGTAGGGACAGGGAGGCCGGGGAGCTGTTTTTT.

The rearrangement links TRBV3-1 (or the pseudogene TRBV3-2) to TRBJ2-7; the D gene is possibly TRBD1 (5 bases). Germline CDR1 is LGHDT and CDR2 is YNNKEL (reference sequence). This CDR3 has 12 amino acids. With 6 bases removed from V and 7 bases from J, the gap between germline ends came to 13 bases. Here the CDR3 DNA reads TGTGCCAGCAGTCTCGACAGCCTGGAGCAGTACTTC. Protein product: CASSLDSLEQYF.

The J gene is TRBJ1-1, the V gene TRBV5-1, with no clear D. From germline, CDR1 is SGHRS and CDR2 YFSETQ. Trimming pared 0 bases from V and 2 bases from J, leaving 5 bases between. This CDR3 region has 13 residues. The CDR3: CASSLDSNTEAFF. CDR3 DNA: TGCGCCAGCAGCTTGGACAGTAACACTGAAGCTTTCTTT. The whole variable domain, remainder taken from reference TRBV5-1 and TRBJ1-1, is KAGVTQTPRYLIKTRGQQVTLSCSPISGHRSVSWYQQTPGQGLQFLFEYFSETQRNKGNFPGRFSGRQFSNSRSEMNVSTLELGDSALYLCASSLDSNTEAFFGQGTRLTVV.

This clone was found once. V gene TRBV6-5 combines with J gene TRBJ1-2; 7 nucleotides match TRBD1. This CDR3 is built from 15 residues. Germline lookup yields CDR1 MNHEY and CDR2 SVGAGI. Trimming took 5 bases from V and 4 from J; bases not matched to a gene: 10. DNA of the CDR3: TGTGCCAGCAGTAAGACCAGACAGGGCGGCTATGGCTACACCTTC. Its translation is CASSKTRQGGYGYTF.

The chain links TRBV11-3 to TRBJ2-2; a weak D match, TRBD1 (5 bases). This CDR3 has 13 amino acids. Germline values: CDR1 SGHNT, CDR2 YENEEA. V was shortened by 3 bases and J by 5 bases, with 7 bases between the two germline ends. CDR3 DNA sequence: TGTGCCAGCAGCTTTACAGGAACCGGGGAGCTGTTTTTT. Its protein product is CASSFTGTGELFF.

J is TRBJ2-3 and V is TRBV10-3, with D uncertain. This CDR3 is built from 11 residues. Trimming took off 10 bases at V and 0 bases at J, with 5 bases between the two ends. CDR1 ENHRY and CDR2 SYGVKD come from the germline V gene. CDR3 loop: CATFSTDTQYF. CDR3 sequence (DNA): TGTGCCACCTTTAGCACAGATACGCAGTATTTT.

This clone was recorded only once. The rearrangement joins TRBV15 to TRBJ2-1; TRBD2 matches at 11 bases. J lost 7 bases, V lost 1 base, and 6 bases had no gene match. The V gene's germline CDR1 is LNHNV and CDR2 YYDKDF (reference sequence). The CDR3 is 16 residues long. As DNA, the CDR3 is TGTGCCACCAGCAGAGCGCGACTAGCGGGGATGAATGAGCAGTTCTTC. This encodes CATSRARLAGMNEQFF. Combining the CDR3 with reference TRBV15 and TRBJ2-1 gives the whole variable domain DAMVIQNPRYQVTQFGKPVTLSCSQTLNHNVMYWYQQKSSQAPKLLFHYYDKDFNNEADTPDNFQSRRPNTSFCFLDIRSPGLGDTAMYLCATSRARLAGMNEQFFGPGTRLTVL.

The J gene is TRBJ2-5, the V gene TRBV5-1; 13 positions match TRBD2. V was pared by 4 bases and J by 2 bases, with 5 bases of the junction left unmatched. Germline V gives CDR1 SGHRS, CDR2 YFSETQ. This CDR3 contains 16 residues. The DNA of the CDR3 is TGCGCCAGCAGCACTAGCGGGGGGGCAGGGCAAGAGACCCAGTACTTC. Translated, it gives CASSTSGGAGQETQYF. The whole variable domain, filled in from reference TRBV5-1 and TRBJ2-5, reads KAGVTQTPRYLIKTRGQQVTLSCSPISGHRSVSWYQQTPGQGLQFLFEYFSETQRNKGNFPGRFSGRQFSNSRSEMNVSTLELGDSALYLCASSTSGGAGQETQYFGPGTRLLVL.

The rearrangement uses TRBV7-9 and TRBJ1-2; D possibly corresponds to TRBD1 (6 bases). The CDR3 has 16 amino acids. Trimming stripped 4 bases from V and 5 bases from J, with 20 bases between. Germline loops: CDR1 SEHNR, CDR2 FQNEAQ (reference sequence). DNA of the CDR3: TGTGCCAGCAGCTCAGGGGCGGCCGTTGTACGTTATGGCTACACCTTC. Encoded protein: CASSSGAAVVRYGYTF.

The V gene is TRBV5-6, the J gene TRBJ1-1; 7 bases fit TRBD1. The V segment lost 4 bases and the J segment 0 bases; nucleotides outside the gene matches: 6. The CDR3 is 15 residues long. Germline V CDR1 and CDR2: SGHDT, YYEEEE. CDR3 protein: CASSRSTGLNTEAFF. CDR3 coding DNA: TGTGCCAGCAGCCGATCGACAGGGTTGAACACTGAAGCTTTCTTT.

The genes are TRBV13 and TRBJ1-6; D possibly corresponds to TRBD1 (5 bases). The V end lost 1 base, the J end lost 6 bases, and 13 bases lay between the germline ends. Germline V lookup: CDR1 PRHDT, CDR2 FYEKMQ (reference sequence). CDR3 length: 16 residues. In nucleotides, the CDR3 is TGTGCCAGCAGCTTAGAGAGATTAAGGGGTAATTCACCCCTCCACTTT. Translating gives CASSLERLRGNSPLHF. The whole variable domain, remainder taken from reference TRBV13 and TRBJ1-6, is AAGVIQSPRHLIKEKRETATLKCYPIPRHDTVYWYQQGPGQDPQFLISFYEKMQSDKGSIPDRFSAQQFSDYHSELNMSSLELGDSALYFCASSLERLRGNSPLHFGNGTRLTVT.

V usage is TRBV19 and J usage is TRBJ1-1; 9 nucleotides align to TRBD1. This CDR3 is built from 13 residues. J was trimmed by 5 bases and V by 5 bases; bases with no gene match: 3. In germline, CDR1 is LNHDA, CDR2 SQIVND (reference sequence). The CDR3 protein is CASSRTGETEAFF. The CDR3 DNA sequence: TGTGCCAGTAGTCGGACAGGGGAAACTGAAGCTTTCTTT.

In DNA, the CDR3 is TGCGCCAGCAGCCAAGACCAAATGCGGTACTATGGCTACACCTTC. Protein product: CASSQDQMRYYGYTF. The chain is built from TRBV4-3 and TRBJ1-2, with unresolved D. V was pared by 0 bases and J by 3 bases, with 11 bases between. CDR3 length: 15 residues. Germline CDR1 LGHNA, CDR2 YSLEER.

The chain carries TRBV6-2 or TRBV6-3 and TRBJ1-1, with D possibly TRBD1 on 5 matching bases. The CDR3 is 15 amino acids. Per germline, CDR1 MNHEY and CDR2 SVGEGT. V lost 2 bases, J lost 1 base, and 11 bases lay in between. The CDR3 DNA reads as TGTGCCAGCAGTTACGCTGGACACCCGAACACTGAAGCTTTCTTT. As protein: CASSYAGHPNTEAFF.